Presented here are 19 T cell receptor beta chains from one specimen sequenced in a study of T-cell reconstitution after alpha-beta-depleted transplantation in children. Researchers prepared the TCRbeta library using unique molecular identifiers, the study reports. TCRdb called the PCR reads again in MiXCR, with one record for every CDR3 protein. This sample has about 120,000 distinct CDR3 sequences, with 10% found just once. Sequenced material: PBMCs from the stem cell graft donor, taken from the stem cell graft. These receptors all stem from a human donor who donated a stem cell graft to a child with acute lymphoblastic leukemia.

In this sample, this clonotype turned up many times. V gene TRBV10-3 combines with J gene TRBJ2-5; TRBD1 agrees at 8 bases. V gave up 2 bases and J gave up 0 bases; unmatched junction bases: 11. Germline V gene data show CDR1 as ENHRY and CDR2 as SYGVKD. The CDR3 totals 18 residues. CDR3 loop: CAISEDAGGAWYQETQYF. The DNA for the CDR3 is TGTGCCATCAGTGAGGACGCAGGGGGCGCCTGGTACCAAGAGACCCAGTACTTC.

In this sample, this clonotype turned up many times. The CDR3: CASSGRLGNPETQYF. In DNA, the CDR3 is TGTGCCAGCAGCGGACGACTAGGTAACCCGGAGACCCAGTACTTC. The J gene is TRBJ2-5, the V gene TRBV14, with a tentative D call TRBD2 (6 bases). This CDR3 contains 15 residues. V dropped 5 bases and J dropped 5 bases, with 18 bases sitting between them. In germline, CDR1 is SGHDN, CDR2 FVKESK.

Points on this clonotype: Mismatch with germline at one junction end may stem from a read error. The V gene is TRBV7-3, the J gene TRBJ1-6; the D gene is possibly TRBD1 (5 bases). Germline CDR1 SGHTA, CDR2 FQGTGA. The CDR3 is made up of 15 amino acids. The CDR3 region has the DNA TGTGCCATCAGCGCTGGGACGTACGATAATTCACCCCTCCACTTT. This sequence encodes CAISAGTYDNSPLHF.

This clonotype was seen many times. This chain joins TRBV25-1 and TRBJ1-3; no clear D. V lost 6 bases, J lost 4 bases, and 16 bases lay in between. CDR1 and CDR2 from the germline V gene are MGHDK and SYGVNS. The CDR3 is 15 amino acids. The CDR3 sequence is CASSPPPGDGNTIYF. The DNA of the CDR3 is TGTGCCAGCAGCCCCCCCCCAGGAGACGGAAACACCATATATTTT.

There are many counts of this clonotype. The chain combines TRBV12-3 or TRBV12-4 with TRBJ1-5, with 11 nucleotides matching TRBD1. There are 15 residues in the CDR3. After removal of 5 bases from V and 6 bases from J, the junction contained 6 bases not matched to a gene. In DNA, the CDR3 is TGTGCCAGCAGTATCGGGACAGGGGGGCGTCAGCCCCAGCATTTT. This codes for CASSIGTGGRQPQHF.

In its sample, this clonotype was seen many times. The chain is built from TRBV4-2 and TRBJ1-2; D unresolved. Trimming left V 3 bases short and J 2 bases short, with 7 bases between. Germline CDR1 and CDR2: LGHNA and YNFKEQ. This CDR3 contains 13 residues. DNA for the CDR3: TGTGCCAGCAGCCACGAACGGAACTATGGCTACACCTTC. The encoded protein is CASSHERNYGYTF.

The rearrangement joins TRBV2 to TRBJ2-1; 9 bases match TRBD2. The V gene's germline CDR1 is SNHLY and CDR2 FYNNEI. The CDR3 is 17 residues long. The J segment lost 9 bases and the V segment lost 6 bases, leaving 18 bases of the junction unmatched. CDR3 loop: CASSGRGAREGRGEQFF. CDR3 nucleotide sequence: TGTGCCAGCAGCGGGAGAGGGGCGCGGGAGGGCCGGGGTGAGCAGTTCTTC.

This clonotype was picked up many times. The V and J genes are TRBV29-1 and TRBJ2-1; tentative D call: TRBD1 (5 bases). Trimming left V 7 bases short and J 5 bases short, with 9 bases between. The CDR3 covers 11 residues. Germline V lookup: CDR1 SQVTM, CDR2 ANQGSEA. The CDR3 sequence: CSAKGDNEQFF. CDR3 bases: TGCAGCGCCAAAGGGGACAATGAGCAGTTCTTC.

This clonotype was recorded at least ten times. This chain joins TRBV20-1 and TRBJ2-3, with 10 bases identical to TRBD2. This CDR3 has 17 amino acids. V shed 0 bases, J shed 5 bases, and the junction held 11 bases outside the gene matches. The germline CDR1 and CDR2 sequences are DFQATT and SNEGSKA (reference sequence). CDR3 in DNA: TGCAGTGCTAGAGATCAACGGCTAGCGGGAGCAGGAGATACGCAGTATTTT. It encodes CSARDQRLAGAGDTQYF.

On this clonotype itself: This could be a read error, since a much larger clone is one nucleotide away. The chain links TRBV3-1 to TRBJ2-1, with 10 bases matching TRBD2. Unmatched junction bases numbered 14, after V lost 8 bases and J lost 4 bases. The CDR3 runs to 17 residues. Germline CDR1 and CDR2: LGHDT and YNNKEL (reference sequence). This CDR3 is CASCRLTSGDAYNEQFF. The CDR3 nucleotides read TGTGCCAGCTGCCGACTAACTAGCGGGGATGCATACAATGAGCAGTTCTTC.

This clonotype was counted at least ten times. The chain is built from TRBV28 and TRBJ1-2, with TRBD1 as a possible D gene (6 bases). V lost 6 bases, J lost 8 bases, and 16 bases lay in between. The CDR3 is made up of 13 amino acids. Germline V gene data show CDR1 as MDHEN and CDR2 as SYDVKM. The CDR3 loop reads CASRTNREYGYTF. The DNA of the CDR3 is TGTGCCAGCAGGACCAACAGGGAATACGGCTACACCTTC.

This clonotype was counted many times. CDR3 nucleotides: TGTGCCAGCAGTTCCAGGGGAGAGACCCAGTACTTC. Protein product: CASSSRGETQYF. The genes are TRBV12-3 or TRBV12-4 and TRBJ2-5, with D perhaps matching TRBD1 (6 bases). The germline V and J ends were trimmed by 4 bases and 4 bases, with 7 bases remaining between them. CDR3 length: 12 residues.

This clonotype appeared many times. This chain connects TRBV20-1 to TRBJ2-4, with 7 positions matching TRBD1. CDR1 DFQATT and CDR2 SNEGSKA come from the germline V gene (reference sequence). CDR3 length: 15 residues. V was clipped by 5 bases and J by 0 bases; unmatched bases: 7. The CDR3 region has the DNA TGCAGTGCTCCTCGGGACAGCGGAGCCAAAAACATTCAGTACTTC. As protein: CSAPRDSGAKNIQYF.

This clonotype has ten or more counts. The V and J genes are TRBV5-5 and TRBJ2-1; a weak D match, TRBD2 (6 bases). The germline V gene encodes CDR1 SGHKS and CDR2 YYEKEE (reference sequence). V shed 5 bases and J shed 5 bases, with 14 bases lying between them. The CDR3 runs to 14 residues. The CDR3 DNA reads as TGTGCCAGCAGTTCGGGAGTGCTGAACAATGAGCAGTTCTTC. It specifies CASSSGVLNNEQFF. The full variable domain, with the rest looked up from reference TRBV5-5 and TRBJ2-1, is DAGVTQSPTHLIKTRGQQVTLRCSPISGHKSVSWYQQVLGQGPQFIFQYYEKEERGRGNFPDRFSARQFPNYSSELNVNALLLGDSALYLCASSSGVLNNEQFFGPGTRLTVL.

This clonotype came up many times. The V call is TRBV3-1, the J call TRBJ2-2; a possible D gene is TRBD1 (5 bases). The length of the CDR3 is 13 residues. The V gene lost 4 bases and the J gene lost 7 bases, with 10 bases spanning the gap. The germline gives CDR1 LGHDT, CDR2 YNNKEL (reference sequence). This chain's CDR3 is CASSRQRGGELFF. The CDR3 coding sequence is TGTGCCAGCAGCCGTCAAAGGGGCGGGGAGCTGTTTTTT.

This clonotype was observed at least ten times. The chain carries TRBV29-1 and TRBJ2-2; unclear D gene. This CDR3 region has 13 residues. Trimming stripped 5 bases from V and 4 bases from J, with 11 bases between. Germline-derived CDR1 and CDR2 are SQVTM and ANQGSEA. CDR3 in amino acids: CSVLGLGTGELFF. The CDR3 region has the DNA TGCAGCGTTTTGGGGTTGGGCACCGGGGAGCTGTTTTTT.

This clonotype was picked up many times. The V and J genes are TRBV7-2 and TRBJ2-2; 11 nucleotides agree with TRBD2. CDR3 length: 16 amino acids. The germline V gene has CDR1 SGHTA and CDR2 FQGNSA. V was clipped by 5 bases and J by 5 bases; unmatched bases: 7. The CDR3: CASSRPTSGDTGELFF. The DNA of the CDR3 is TGTGCCAGCAGCCGACCGACTAGCGGGGATACCGGGGAGCTGTTTTTT.

In this sample, this clonotype turned up many times. In DNA, the CDR3 is TGCGCCAGCAGCTTCGGGGGGATTGGAACCGGGGAGCTGTTTTTT. It codes for CASSFGGIGTGELFF. The chain combines TRBV5-1 with TRBJ2-2; 7 nucleotides match TRBD2. The CDR3 extends over 15 amino acids. Germline trimming cut 2 bases from V and 5 bases from J; bases unmatched to any gene: 6. CDR1 is SGHRS and CDR2 is YFSETQ in the germline V gene.

This clonotype was seen many times. The rearrangement uses TRBV27 and TRBJ1-6; D may be TRBD1 (6 bases). CDR1 MNHEY and CDR2 SMNVEV come from the germline V gene (reference sequence). The V gene lost 6 bases and the J gene lost 10 bases, with 13 bases spanning the gap. The CDR3 consists of 13 residues. The CDR3 coding sequence is TGTGCCAGCAGGGGGGGCTTTAAATCACCCCTCCACTTT. Amino acids: CASRGGFKSPLHF.